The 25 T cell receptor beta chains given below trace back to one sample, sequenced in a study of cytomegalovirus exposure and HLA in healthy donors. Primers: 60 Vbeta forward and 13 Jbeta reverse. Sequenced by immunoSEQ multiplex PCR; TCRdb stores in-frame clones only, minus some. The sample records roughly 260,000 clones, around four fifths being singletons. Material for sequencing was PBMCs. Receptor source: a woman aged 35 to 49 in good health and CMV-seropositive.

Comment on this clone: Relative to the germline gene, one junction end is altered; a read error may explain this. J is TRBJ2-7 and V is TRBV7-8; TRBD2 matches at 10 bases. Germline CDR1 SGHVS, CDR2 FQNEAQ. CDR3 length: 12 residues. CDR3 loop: CASSLAGDEQYF. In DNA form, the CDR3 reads TGTGCCAGCAGCCTAGCGGGAGACGAGCAGTACTTC.

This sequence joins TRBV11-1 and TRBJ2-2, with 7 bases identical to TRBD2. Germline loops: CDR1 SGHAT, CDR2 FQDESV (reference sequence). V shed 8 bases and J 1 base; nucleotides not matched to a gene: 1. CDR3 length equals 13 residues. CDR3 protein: CASQRGNTGELFF. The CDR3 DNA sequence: TGTGCCAGCCAGCGGGGGAACACCGGGGAGCTGTTTTTT.

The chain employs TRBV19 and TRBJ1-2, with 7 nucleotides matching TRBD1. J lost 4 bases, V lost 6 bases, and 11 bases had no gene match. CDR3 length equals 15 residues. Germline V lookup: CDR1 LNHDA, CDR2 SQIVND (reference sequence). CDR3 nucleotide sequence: TGTGCCAGTAGCAGCACAGGGGCGCAGGGCTATGGCTACACCTTC. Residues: CASSSTGAQGYGYTF.

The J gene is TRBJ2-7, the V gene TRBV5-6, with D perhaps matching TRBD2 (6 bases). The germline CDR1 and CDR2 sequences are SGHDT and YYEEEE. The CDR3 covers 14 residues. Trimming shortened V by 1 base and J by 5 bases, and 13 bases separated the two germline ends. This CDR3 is CASSLSGASHEQYF. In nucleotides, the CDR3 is TGTGCCAGCAGCTTGTCGGGAGCAAGCCACGAGCAGTACTTC.

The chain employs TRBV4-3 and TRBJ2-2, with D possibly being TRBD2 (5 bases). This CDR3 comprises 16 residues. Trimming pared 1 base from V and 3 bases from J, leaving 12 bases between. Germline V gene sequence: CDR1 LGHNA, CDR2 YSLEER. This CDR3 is CASSQGSGLYTGELFF. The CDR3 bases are TGCGCCAGCAGCCAAGGCTCCGGACTCTACACCGGGGAGCTGTTTTTT.

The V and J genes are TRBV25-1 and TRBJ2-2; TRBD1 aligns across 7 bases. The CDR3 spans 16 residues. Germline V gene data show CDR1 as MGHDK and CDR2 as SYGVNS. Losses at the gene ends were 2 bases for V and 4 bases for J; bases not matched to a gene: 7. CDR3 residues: CASSEARGPVTGELFF. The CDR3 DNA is TGTGCCAGCAGTGAAGCTAGGGGGCCAGTCACCGGGGAGCTGTTTTTT.

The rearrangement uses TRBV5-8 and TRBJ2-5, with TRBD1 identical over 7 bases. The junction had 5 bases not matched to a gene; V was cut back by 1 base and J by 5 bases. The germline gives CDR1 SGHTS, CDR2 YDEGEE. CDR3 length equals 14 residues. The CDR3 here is CASSLRQGAETQYF. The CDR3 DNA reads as TGTGCCAGCAGCTTGCGACAGGGAGCGGAGACCCAGTACTTC.

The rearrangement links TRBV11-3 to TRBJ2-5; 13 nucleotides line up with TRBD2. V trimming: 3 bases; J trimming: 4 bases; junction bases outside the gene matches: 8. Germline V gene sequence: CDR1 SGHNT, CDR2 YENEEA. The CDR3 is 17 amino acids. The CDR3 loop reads CASSFAGLAGEGETQYF. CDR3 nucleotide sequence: TGTGCCAGCAGCTTTGCAGGACTAGCGGGAGAAGGAGAGACCCAGTACTTC.

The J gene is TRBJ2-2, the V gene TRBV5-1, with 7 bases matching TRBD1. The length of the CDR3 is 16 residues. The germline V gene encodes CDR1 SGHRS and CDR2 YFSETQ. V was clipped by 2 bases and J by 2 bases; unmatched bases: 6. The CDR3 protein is CASSLTGTVNTGELFF. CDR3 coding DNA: TGCGCCAGCAGCTTAACCGGGACAGTTAACACCGGGGAGCTGTTTTTT.

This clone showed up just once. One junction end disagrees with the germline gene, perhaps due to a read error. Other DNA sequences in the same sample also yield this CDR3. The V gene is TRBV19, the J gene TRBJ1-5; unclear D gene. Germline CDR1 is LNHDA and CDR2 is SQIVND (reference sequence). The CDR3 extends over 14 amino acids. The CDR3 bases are TGTGCCAGTAGTATAGACAGTAGCAATCAGCCCCAGCACTTT. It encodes CASSIDSSNQPQHF.

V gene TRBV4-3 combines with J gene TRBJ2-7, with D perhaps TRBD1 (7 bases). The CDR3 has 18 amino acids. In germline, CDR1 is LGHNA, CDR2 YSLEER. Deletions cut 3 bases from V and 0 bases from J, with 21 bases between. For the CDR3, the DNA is TGCGCCAGCAGCCAGGGACTGAACACGGGACAGCTCTCCTACGAGCAGTACTTC. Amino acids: CASSQGLNTGQLSYEQYF.

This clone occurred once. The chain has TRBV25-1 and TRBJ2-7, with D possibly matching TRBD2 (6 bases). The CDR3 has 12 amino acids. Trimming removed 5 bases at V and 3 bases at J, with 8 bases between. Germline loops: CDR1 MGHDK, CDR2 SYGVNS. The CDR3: CASSPGDYEQYF. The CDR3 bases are TGTGCCAGCAGTCCGGGGGACTACGAGCAGTACTTC.

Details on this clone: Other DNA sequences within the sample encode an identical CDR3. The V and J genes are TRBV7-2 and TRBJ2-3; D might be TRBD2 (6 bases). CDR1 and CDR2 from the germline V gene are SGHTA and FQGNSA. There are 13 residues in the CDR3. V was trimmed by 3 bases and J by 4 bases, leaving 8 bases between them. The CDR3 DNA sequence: TGTGCCAGCAGCTTGCGGGAAGCAGATACGCAGTATTTT. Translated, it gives CASSLREADTQYF.

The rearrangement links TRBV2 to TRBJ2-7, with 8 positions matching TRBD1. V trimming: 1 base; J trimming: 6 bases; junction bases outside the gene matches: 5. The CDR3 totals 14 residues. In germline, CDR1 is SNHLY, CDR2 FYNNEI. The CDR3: CASSEVDRAGEQYF. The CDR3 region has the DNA TGTGCCAGCAGTGAAGTGGACAGGGCGGGCGAGCAGTACTTC.

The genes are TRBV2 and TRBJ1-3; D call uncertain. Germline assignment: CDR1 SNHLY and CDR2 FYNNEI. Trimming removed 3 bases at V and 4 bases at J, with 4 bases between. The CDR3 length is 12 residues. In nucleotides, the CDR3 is TGTGCCAGCAGTGAGGAGGGAAACACCATATATTTT. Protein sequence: CASSEEGNTIYF.

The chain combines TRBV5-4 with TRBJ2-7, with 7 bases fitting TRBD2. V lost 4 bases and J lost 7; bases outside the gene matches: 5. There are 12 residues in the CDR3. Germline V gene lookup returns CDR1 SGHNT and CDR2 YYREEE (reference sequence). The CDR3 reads CASSLGGGEQYF. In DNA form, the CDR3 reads TGTGCCAGCAGCCTGGGGGGAGGGGAGCAGTACTTC.

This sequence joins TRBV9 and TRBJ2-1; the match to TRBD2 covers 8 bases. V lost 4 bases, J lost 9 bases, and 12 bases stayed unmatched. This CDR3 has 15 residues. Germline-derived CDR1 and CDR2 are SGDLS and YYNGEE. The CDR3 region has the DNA TGTGCCAGCAGCCCCACGAGTAGCGGGACGGGTGAGCAGTTCTTC. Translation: CASSPTSSGTGEQFF.

The CDR3 DNA is TGTGCCAGCAGCCCTTCGGACAGGGGCTACGAGCAGTACTTC. Its translation is CASSPSDRGYEQYF. The chain recombines TRBV6-5 with TRBJ2-7, with TRBD1 identical over 9 bases. The CDR3 contains 14 residues. Germline V gene lookup returns CDR1 MNHEY and CDR2 SVGAGI. Trimming removed 6 bases from V and 3 bases from J; junction bases left unmatched: 6.

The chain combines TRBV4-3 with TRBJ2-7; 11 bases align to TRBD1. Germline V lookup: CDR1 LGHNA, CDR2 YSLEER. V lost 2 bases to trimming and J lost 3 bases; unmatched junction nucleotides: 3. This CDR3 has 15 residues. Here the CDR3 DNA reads TGCGCCAGCAGCCAAACAGGGACAGGGGGCTACGAGCAGTACTTC. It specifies CASSQTGTGGYEQYF.

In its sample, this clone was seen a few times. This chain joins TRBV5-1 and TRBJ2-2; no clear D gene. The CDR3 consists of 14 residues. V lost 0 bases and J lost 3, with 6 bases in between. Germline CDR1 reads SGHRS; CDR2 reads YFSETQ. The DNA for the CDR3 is TGCGCCAGCAGCTTGGACAGTCACACCGGGGAGCTGTTTTTT. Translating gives CASSLDSHTGELFF.

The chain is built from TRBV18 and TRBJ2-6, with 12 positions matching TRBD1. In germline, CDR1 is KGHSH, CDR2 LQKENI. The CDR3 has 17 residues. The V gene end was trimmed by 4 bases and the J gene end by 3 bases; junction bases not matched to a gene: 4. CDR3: CASSRGTGGFGANVLTF. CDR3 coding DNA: TGTGCCAGCTCACGGGGGACAGGGGGCTTTGGGGCCAACGTCCTGACTTTC.

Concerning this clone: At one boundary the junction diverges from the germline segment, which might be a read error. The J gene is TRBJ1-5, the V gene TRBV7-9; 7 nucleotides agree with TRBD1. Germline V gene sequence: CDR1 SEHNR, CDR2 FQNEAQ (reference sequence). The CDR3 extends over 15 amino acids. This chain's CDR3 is CSSSLASQGDQPQHF. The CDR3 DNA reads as TGTTCCAGCAGCTTAGCGAGTCAGGGGGATCAGCCCCAGCATTTT.

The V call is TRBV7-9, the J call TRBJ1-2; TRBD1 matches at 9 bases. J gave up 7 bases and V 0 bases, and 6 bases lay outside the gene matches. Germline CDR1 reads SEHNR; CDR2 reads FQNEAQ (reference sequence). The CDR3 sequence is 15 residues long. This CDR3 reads CASSLAGGQGGGYTF. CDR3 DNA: TGTGCCAGCAGCTTAGCAGGGGGACAGGGAGGTGGCTACACCTTC. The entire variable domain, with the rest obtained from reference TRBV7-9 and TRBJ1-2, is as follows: DTGVSQNPRHKITKRGQNVTFRCDPISEHNRLYWYRQTLGQGPEFLTYFQNEAQLEKSRLLSDRFSAERPKGSFSTLEIQRTEQGDSAMYLCASSLAGGQGGGYTFGSGTRLTVV.

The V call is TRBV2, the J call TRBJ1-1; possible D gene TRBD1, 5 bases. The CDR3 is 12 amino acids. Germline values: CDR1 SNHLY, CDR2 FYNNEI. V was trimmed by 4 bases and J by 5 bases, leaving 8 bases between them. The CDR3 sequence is CASSAGVTEAFF. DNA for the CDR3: TGTGCCAGCAGTGCGGGGGTTACTGAAGCTTTCTTT.

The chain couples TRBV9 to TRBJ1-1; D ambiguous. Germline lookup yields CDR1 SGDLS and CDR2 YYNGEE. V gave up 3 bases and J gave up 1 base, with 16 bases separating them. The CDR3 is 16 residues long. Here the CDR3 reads CASSGSSGGPNTEAFF. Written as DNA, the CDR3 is TGTGCCAGCAGCGGGTCAAGTGGAGGGCCGAACACTGAAGCTTTCTTT.